The 8 T cell receptor beta chains below were found in one sample sequenced in a study of OX40 agonist ivuxolimab in advanced cancers. Measured with immunoSEQ multiplex PCR; TCRdb has only the in-frame clones, and not every one. Among 60,000 to 90,000 clones listed, 88% were seen once. The sequencing used CD4+ or CD8+ T cells sorted from blood, collected in a trial of the OX40 agonist ivuxolimab. The receptors originated from an adult with an advanced solid tumor such as melanoma, head and neck, liver or kidney cancer.

The CDR3 loop reads CASRSGDSTDTQYF. In DNA, the CDR3 is TGCGCCAGCAGAAGCGGAGACAGCACAGATACGCAGTATTTT. The chain uses TRBV5-1 and TRBJ2-3; TRBD2 might be the D (5 bases). The CDR3 consists of 14 residues. Trimming removed 5 bases at V and 0 bases at J, with 10 bases between. The germline CDR1 and CDR2 sequences are SGHRS and YFSETQ.

CDR3 DNA sequence: TGCGCCAGCAGCTTGATCGCGAACACTGAAGCTTTCTTT. Translating gives CASSLIANTEAFF. This chain uses TRBV5-1 with TRBJ1-1; D gene unclear. The germline gives CDR1 SGHRS, CDR2 YFSETQ. V lost 1 base and J 1 base, leaving 5 bases between the germline ends. The CDR3 consists of 13 residues.

The chain uses TRBV5-6 and TRBJ1-4; D ambiguous. V was pared by 2 bases and J by 4 bases, with 6 bases between. From germline, CDR1 is SGHDT and CDR2 YYEEEE. The CDR3 contains 13 residues. The CDR3 DNA is TGTGCCAGCAGCTTCCGGAGTAATGAAAAACTGTTTTTT. This encodes CASSFRSNEKLFF.

The J gene is TRBJ2-7, the V gene TRBV4-2; D unclear. CDR1 and CDR2 from the germline V gene are LGHNA and YNFKEQ. V shed 0 bases and J shed 3 bases, with 3 bases lying between them. This CDR3 has 12 residues. CDR3 in DNA: TGTGCCAGCAGCCAAGAGGGCTACGAGCAGTACTTC. Amino acid sequence: CASSQEGYEQYF.

The V and J genes are TRBV29-1 and TRBJ2-1, with D possibly called TRBD1 or TRBD2 (6 bases each). Trimming stripped 1 base from V and 0 bases from J, with 25 bases between. The CDR3 has 20 amino acids. Germline V CDR1 and CDR2: SQVTM, ANQGSEA. As DNA, the CDR3 is TGCAGCGTTGAAGCTGCACTTGGGACATTTAAGGGAGGCTCCTACAATGAGCAGTTCTTC. This gives the protein CSVEAALGTFKGGSYNEQFF.

The chain is built from TRBV7-2 and TRBJ2-7; 8 positions match TRBD2. This CDR3 has 15 residues. Germline V gene sequence: CDR1 SGHTA, CDR2 FQGNSA. The trim removed 5 bases at V and 6 bases at J, leaving 12 bases unmatched. The CDR3 nucleotides are TGTGCCAGCAGCCCTCGAGGAGTGGCGGGAGGCGAGCAGTACTTC. This sequence encodes CASSPRGVAGGEQYF.

This rearrangement joins TRBV5-1 to TRBJ2-6, with 8 bases matching TRBD2. Germline CDR1 SGHRS, CDR2 YFSETQ. V lost 1 base and J lost 1; bases outside the gene matches: 7. There are 18 residues in the CDR3. The chain's CDR3 is CASSLSSGGLSGANVLTF. CDR3 DNA sequence: TGCGCCAGCAGCTTGTCGAGCGGGGGACTATCTGGGGCCAACGTCCTGACTTTC.

This sequence joins TRBV7-2 and TRBJ1-1, with D hard to call. The CDR3 is 16 residues long. The V gene's germline CDR1 is SGHTA and CDR2 FQGNSA. V was clipped by 5 bases and J by 1 base, with 17 bases between them. The CDR3, as DNA: TGTGCCAGCAGCCAAATAGGAGGGTTTGGGAACACTGAAGCTTTCTTT. Protein: CASSQIGGFGNTEAFF.